The 9 T cell receptor beta chains below come from one sample, sequenced in a study of T cell responses to AZD1222 COVID-19 vaccine. Generated by immunoSEQ multiplex PCR, the TCRdb table keeps only in-frame clones and is missing some. In the table there are 240,000 or so clones, 90% to 95% of which are singletons. Sample: peripheral blood, taken on day 0 of AZD1222 vaccination. The receptors originated from an adult in good health.

This chain connects TRBV7-2 to TRBJ2-7; TRBD1 agrees at 9 bases. From germline, CDR1 is SGHTA and CDR2 FQGNSA. This CDR3 has 13 residues. The V gene end was trimmed by 8 bases and the J gene end by 4 bases; junction bases not matched to a gene: 6. The DNA for the CDR3 is TGTGCCAGCGGGACAGGGAGAGAGTACGAGCAGTACTTC. Its translation is CASGTGREYEQYF.

The chain recombines TRBV4-3 with TRBJ2-3; D may be TRBD2 (6 bases). CDR3 length: 18 residues. The germline V and J ends were trimmed by 1 base and 8 bases, with 25 bases remaining between them. CDR1 is LGHNA, CDR2 YSLEER, per germline. This CDR3 is CASSQGSEGIGAWATQYF. The CDR3 DNA sequence: TGCGCCAGCAGCCAAGGATCGGAGGGGATCGGGGCCTGGGCTACGCAGTATTTT.

This chain uses TRBV9 with TRBJ1-2; D might be TRBD1 (5 bases). CDR3 size: 16 residues. V lost 2 bases to trimming and J lost 4 bases, with 18 bases between them. Per the germline V gene, CDR1 is SGDLS and CDR2 is YYNGEE. CDR3 region: CASSVWEGPVPYGYTF. The DNA of the CDR3 is TGTGCCAGCAGCGTGTGGGAGGGGCCGGTCCCCTATGGCTACACCTTC.

J is TRBJ2-7 and V is TRBV3-1 (or the pseudogene TRBV3-2), with a possible D match to TRBD1 (5 bases). The CDR3 sequence is 15 residues long. Germline V gives CDR1 LGHDT, CDR2 YNNKEL (reference sequence). Trimming took 1 base from V and 5 from J, leaving 15 bases between them. CDR3 coding DNA: TGTGCCAGCAGCCAAGGGAGCAGGGATTGGGACGAGCAGTACTTC. Encoded protein: CASSQGSRDWDEQYF.

This chain uses TRBV6-5 with TRBJ2-7; 9 nucleotides match TRBD1. Germline V gene data show CDR1 as MNHEY and CDR2 as SVGAGI. The CDR3 is made up of 13 amino acids. The V and J ends lost 6 bases and 7 bases, in that order; junction bases with no gene match: 7. CDR3 DNA: TGTGCCAGCAGGGGACAGGGTCTGGGGGAGCAGTACTTC. It codes for CASRGQGLGEQYF.

The chain recombines TRBV29-1 with TRBJ2-1; D unclear. The CDR3 runs to 13 residues. CDR1 SQVTM and CDR2 ANQGSEA come from the germline V gene. V was clipped by 7 bases and J by 0 bases, with 10 bases between them. The CDR3 is CSAGPSSYNEQFF. The DNA for the CDR3 is TGCAGCGCTGGACCTAGCTCCTACAATGAGCAGTTCTTC.

As DNA, the CDR3 is TGTGCGGCAGGACGGGGGAGCTCCTACAATGAGCAGTTCTTC. Translating it yields CAAGRGSSYNEQFF. The J gene is TRBJ2-1, the V gene TRBV28, with D possibly matching TRBD2 (6 bases). The CDR3 totals 14 residues. The V gene's germline CDR1 is MDHEN and CDR2 SYDVKM.

The chain couples TRBV28 to TRBJ1-6; 10 bases fit TRBD1. Germline values: CDR1 MDHEN, CDR2 SYDVKM. The junction had 10 bases not matched to a gene; V was cut back by 5 bases and J by 12 bases. CDR3 length equals 15 residues. The CDR3, as DNA: TGTGCCAGCAGTCTCCCGGGACAGGGGCCCGTACCCCTCCACTTT. Translation: CASSLPGQGPVPLHF.

The chain has TRBV3-1 (or the pseudogene TRBV3-2) and TRBJ1-3, with a weak D call TRBD1 (5 bases). Germline V CDR1 and CDR2: LGHDT, YNNKEL (reference sequence). The V end was cut by 7 bases, the J end by 4 bases, with 17 bases between. This CDR3 spans 15 amino acids. CDR3: CASTTSRGDGNTIYF. The CDR3 DNA reads as TGTGCCAGCACCACAAGTCGGGGGGACGGAAACACCATATATTTT.